The entry that follows covers one TCR beta chain sequence. Its antigen is undetermined. The CDR3 loop spans 17 amino acids. Germline CDR1 reads LNHDA; CDR2 reads SQIVND (reference sequence). The V end was cut by 7 bases, the J end by 4 bases, with 23 bases between. Assay: immunoSEQ multiplex PCR; the TCRdb copy retains only in-frame clones and omits some. The repertoire holds about 73,000 clones, with 88% as singletons. This entry belongs to a study of T cell responses to AZD1222 COVID-19 vaccine. For the study at large: Pooling covered second doses at about 4 or about 12 weeks. Study observations and caveats: At study baseline, merely six AZD1222 recipients were seropositive. Vaccination with two AZD1222 doses was followed by a rise in Spike-specific TCR breadth and depth.

This receptor was taken from an adult in good health. The chain recombines TRBV19 with TRBJ1-5, with unresolved D. The sample was peripheral blood, taken on day 0 of AZD1222 vaccination. The CDR3 loop is CASNPREGGIGNQPQHF. CDR3 coding DNA: TGTGCCAGTAACCCTCGGGAGGGAGGGATAGGGAATCAGCCCCAGCATTTT.